The clone carrying this T cell receptor (beta chain) was picked up one time. Its antigen is still unknown. Using immunoSEQ multiplex PCR, the repertoire was profiled, and TCRdb retains in-frame clones only, with some absent. The data show roughly 200,000 clones, roughly nine tenths seen once. The data belong to a study of T cell responses to AZD1222 COVID-19 vaccine. The CDR3 is 12 amino acids. V was pared by 5 bases and J by 12 bases, with 14 bases between. CDR1 MDHEN and CDR2 SYDVKM come from the germline V gene. General study results and limits: Spike-spanning, vaccine-associated CD4 TCRs were dominant at 160-218 and 743-854. It was only a handful of AZD1222 recipients who were seropositive at baseline.

The chain has TRBV28 and TRBJ2-1; maybe TRBD2 (6 bases). The TCR sequence derives from an adult who received the AZD1222 COVID-19 vaccine. Sequenced here: peripheral blood, sampled 28 days after the second AZD1222 dose. The CDR3 loop reads CASSQDYEGQFF. Here the CDR3 DNA reads TGTGCCAGCAGTCAGGACTATGAGGGGCAGTTCTTC.